One sample yielded the 21 T cell receptor beta chains listed below, sequenced in a study of T-cell reconstitution after alpha-beta-depleted transplantation in children. Unique molecular identifiers were incorporated when the TCRbeta library was constructed. TCRdb analysed the PCR reads with MiXCR anew, one entry per CDR3 protein. The table shows under 300,000 distinct CDR3 sequences, with 9.7% occurring only once. Material: PBMCs from the stem cell graft donor, obtained from the stem cell graft. The receptors were sampled from a human donor who donated a stem cell graft to a child with SCID.

This clonotype was picked up many times. This chain uses TRBV5-5 with TRBJ1-1, with 7 bases matching TRBD1. The germline V gene encodes CDR1 SGHKS and CDR2 YYEKEE (reference sequence). This CDR3 contains 17 residues. V lost 4 bases and J lost 0; bases outside the gene matches: 12. The CDR3 bases are TGTGCCAGCAGCCTCCTAGACAGGGTAGCCGTGAACACTGAAGCTTTCTTT. This encodes CASSLLDRVAVNTEAFF.

This clonotype has ten or more counts. The rearrangement links TRBV5-1 to TRBJ2-7, with D perhaps matching TRBD1 or TRBD2 (5 bases each). Germline CDR1 and CDR2: SGHRS and YFSETQ. Trimming removed 4 bases from V and 3 bases from J, with 14 bases in between. The CDR3 has 14 amino acids. The DNA of the CDR3 is TGCGCCAGCAGCCACGGGACGGTCGACTACGAGCAGTACTTC. It codes for CASSHGTVDYEQYF. The complete variable domain, with remaining parts taken from reference TRBV5-1 and TRBJ2-7, reads KAGVTQTPRYLIKTRGQQVTLSCSPISGHRSVSWYQQTPGQGLQFLFEYFSETQRNKGNFPGRFSGRQFSNSRSEMNVSTLELGDSALYLCASSHGTVDYEQYFGPGTRLTVT.

In its sample, this clonotype was seen a few times. The rearrangement uses TRBV20-1 and TRBJ1-1; TRBD1 matches at 7 bases. This CDR3 comprises 15 residues. Germline V gives CDR1 DFQATT, CDR2 SNEGSKA (reference sequence). V lost 6 bases to trimming and J lost 1 base; unmatched junction nucleotides: 11. CDR3 sequence (DNA): TGCAGTGCCTCGCCGGACAGGCCCAAGAACACTGAAGCTTTCTTT. This gives the protein CSASPDRPKNTEAFF.

This clonotype has at least ten counts. The V and J genes are TRBV27 and TRBJ1-1; the D is unclear. Looked up from germline, CDR1 is MNHEY and CDR2 is SMNVEV (reference sequence). The V and J ends lost 3 bases and 0 bases respectively, with 8 bases between them. The CDR3 is 14 amino acids. This CDR3 is CASSLRRMNTEAFF. CDR3 DNA: TGTGCCAGCAGTTTGAGGCGGATGAACACTGAAGCTTTCTTT.

A few counts support this clonotype. The chain carries TRBV18 and TRBJ1-1, with D perhaps TRBD1 (6 bases). V gave up 5 bases and J gave up 4 bases, with 11 bases separating them. Germline V gene data show CDR1 as KGHSH and CDR2 as LQKENI. The CDR3 loop spans 13 amino acids. CDR3 DNA sequence: TGTGCCAGCTCAGAGGGGGACGGCACTGAAGCTTTCTTT. Residues: CASSEGDGTEAFF.

This clonotype was detected many times. J is TRBJ2-1 and V is TRBV5-1; D is unresolved. Looked up from germline, CDR1 is SGHRS and CDR2 is YFSETQ. Trimming stripped 2 bases from V and 4 bases from J, with 7 bases between. The CDR3 sequence is 13 residues long. Here the CDR3 reads CASSLSLYNEQFF. CDR3 bases: TGCGCCAGCAGCTTAAGTCTGTACAATGAGCAGTTCTTC.

This clonotype was seen ten or more times. The chain links TRBV20-1 to TRBJ2-2; the match to TRBD2 covers 9 bases. Trimming took 3 bases from V and 0 from J; bases not matched to a gene: 8. The CDR3 sequence is 17 residues long. Germline V lookup: CDR1 DFQATT, CDR2 SNEGSKA (reference sequence). CDR3 coding DNA: TGCAGTGCTAGCCCCTTCCGACTAGCGGCGAACACCGGGGAGCTGTTTTTT. It translates to CSASPFRLAANTGELFF.

In this sample, this clonotype turned up many times. The V gene is TRBV29-1, the J gene TRBJ1-3; D remains ambiguous. There are 13 residues in the CDR3. Germline V lookup: CDR1 SQVTM, CDR2 ANQGSEA. The germline V and J ends were trimmed by 6 bases and 4 bases, with 13 bases remaining between them. The CDR3 sequence is CSVQEYRGNTIYF. The CDR3 coding sequence is TGCAGCGTGCAAGAGTATCGAGGAAACACCATATATTTT.

This clonotype was found many times. This chain connects TRBV20-1 to TRBJ1-4; D is perhaps TRBD1 (6 bases). Germline assignment: CDR1 DFQATT and CDR2 SNEGSKA (reference sequence). The CDR3 has 14 amino acids. V was cut by 5 bases and J by 6 bases, with 16 bases left in between. The CDR3 reads CSAGPQGRDEKLFF. CDR3 in DNA: TGCAGTGCTGGACCACAGGGAAGGGATGAAAAACTGTTTTTT.

The chain joins TRBV9 to TRBJ1-4; 10 bases fit TRBD1. With V trimmed by 4 bases and J by 4 bases, 7 bases remained unmatched. The germline V gene encodes CDR1 SGDLS and CDR2 YYNGEE. The CDR3 consists of 16 residues. The CDR3 nucleotides are TGTGCCAGCAGCCGCGGGACAGGGGTAGTTAATGAAAAACTGTTTTTT. Its protein product is CASSRGTGVVNEKLFF.

This clonotype was seen repeatedly, ten times or more. This rearrangement joins TRBV20-1 to TRBJ2-3, with D tentatively TRBD1 or TRBD2 (6 bases each). The germline V gene encodes CDR1 DFQATT and CDR2 SNEGSKA (reference sequence). Deletions cut 3 bases from V and 2 bases from J, with 12 bases between. The CDR3 length is 14 residues. The CDR3 coding sequence is TGCAGTGCTAGTAACCGGGGGCTCACAGATACGCAGTATTTT. As protein: CSASNRGLTDTQYF.

This clonotype turned up a few times. The chain couples TRBV10-3 to TRBJ2-1, with unresolved D. Germline assignment: CDR1 ENHRY and CDR2 SYGVKD. This CDR3 is 14 amino acids long. Trimming took 0 bases from V and 12 from J, leaving 15 bases between them. The CDR3 sequence: CAISESTGGVGQFF. The CDR3 coding sequence is TGTGCCATCAGTGAGTCGACTGGTGGAGTTGGGCAGTTCTTC.

V and J are TRBV20-1 and TRBJ2-1; 13 bases match TRBD2. CDR1 is DFQATT and CDR2 is SNEGSKA in the germline V gene (reference sequence). V lost 4 bases, J lost 5 bases, and 8 bases stayed unmatched. The CDR3 is made up of 16 amino acids. Here the CDR3 reads CSAILPGLAGNNEQFF. The CDR3 nucleotides read TGCAGTGCTATCCTTCCGGGACTAGCGGGGAACAATGAGCAGTTCTTC.

In its sample, this clonotype was seen many times. The chain links TRBV6-5 to TRBJ2-2, with TRBD1 as a possible D gene (6 bases). V lost 5 bases and J lost 1, with 14 bases in between. This CDR3 has 16 residues. The germline gives CDR1 MNHEY, CDR2 SVGAGI. The CDR3 nucleotides are TGTGCCAGCAGTCCTTTTACAGGGTGGAACACCGGGGAGCTGTTTTTT. Amino acid sequence: CASSPFTGWNTGELFF.

This clonotype was seen ten or more times. This chain uses TRBV20-1 with TRBJ2-1, with D tentatively TRBD1 or TRBD2 (5 bases each). V was cut by 5 bases and J by 10 bases, with 18 bases left in between. The CDR3 runs 13 residues. The germline V gene encodes CDR1 DFQATT and CDR2 SNEGSKA (reference sequence). CDR3 in DNA: TGCAGTGCTGACCTCGGGACCCGCGGGGAGCAGTTCTTC. The encoded protein is CSADLGTRGEQFF.

This clonotype has ten or more counts. The chain carries TRBV15 and TRBJ2-5; 9 nucleotides agree with TRBD2. Germline assignment: CDR1 LNHNV and CDR2 YYDKDF (reference sequence). Trimming at V came to 1 base and at J to 3 bases, leaving 0 bases not matched to a gene. This CDR3 spans 14 amino acids. CDR3 protein: CATSRGLAEETQYF. The CDR3 DNA sequence: TGTGCCACCAGCAGAGGACTAGCGGAAGAGACCCAGTACTTC.

This clonotype was counted at least ten times. The rearrangement links TRBV5-1 to TRBJ2-5; no clear D gene. CDR1 and CDR2 (germline): SGHRS, YFSETQ. The CDR3 has 14 residues. The germline V and J ends were trimmed by 6 bases and 5 bases, with 17 bases remaining between them. Here the CDR3 reads CASTPWGSWETQYF. The CDR3 DNA follows: TGCGCCAGCACACCGTGGGGTAGCTGGGAGACCCAGTACTTC.

Ten or more counts support this clonotype. V usage is TRBV11-2 and J usage is TRBJ2-3, with D unresolved. The V gene's germline CDR1 is SGHAT and CDR2 FQNNGV. Trimming took 1 base from V and 0 from J, leaving 8 bases between them. CDR3 length equals 15 residues. CDR3 coding DNA: TGTGCCAGCAGCTTAGTTCTGGCAAGCACAGATACGCAGTATTTT. It codes for CASSLVLASTDTQYF.

V and J are TRBV3-1 and TRBJ1-2; weak D call: TRBD1 (5 bases). This CDR3 has 17 amino acids. V was cut by 3 bases and J by 8 bases, with 25 bases left in between. Germline V lookup: CDR1 LGHDT, CDR2 YNNKEL (reference sequence). In DNA, the CDR3 is TGTGCCAGCAGCCACACTACTCCTACCGGAGCAGGGCGAGGCTACACCTTC. As protein: CASSHTTPTGAGRGYTF.

The chain couples TRBV5-5 to TRBJ1-1; 11 nucleotides line up with TRBD1. This CDR3 contains 16 residues. Trimming removed 3 bases from V and 4 bases from J; junction bases left unmatched: 8. Looked up from germline, CDR1 is SGHKS and CDR2 is YYEKEE (reference sequence). CDR3 sequence reads: CASSYSTGTGGTEAFF. The CDR3 DNA is TGTGCCAGCAGCTACAGTACCGGGACAGGGGGCACTGAAGCTTTCTTT.

Ten or more counts support this clonotype. The gene calls are TRBV7-9 and TRBJ2-3; 8 nucleotides agree with TRBD2. This CDR3 is 16 amino acids long. V was pared by 1 base and J by 3 bases, with 6 bases of the junction left unmatched. Germline loops: CDR1 SEHNR, CDR2 FQNEAQ (reference sequence). The CDR3 sequence: CASSLVGSGETDTQYF. CDR3 nucleotides: TGTGCCAGCAGCTTAGTGGGTAGCGGGGAAACAGATACGCAGTATTTT.